The clone carrying this TCR beta chain showed up just once. Its target is unknown. V was clipped by 1 base and J by 7 bases; unmatched bases: 5. This CDR3 has 14 residues. Germline V gene lookup returns CDR1 SGHDT and CDR2 YYEEEE. The sample belongs to a study of T cell responses to AZD1222 COVID-19 vaccine. Study-wide points: Clonal diversity was possibly underestimated, and white British individuals and females predominated among donors.

Using immunoSEQ multiplex PCR, the repertoire was profiled, and TCRdb retains in-frame clones only, with some absent. Seen here are about 96,000 clones, nearly 90% observed once, and the top ten hold around 1.6%. The material sequenced was peripheral blood, taken on day 0 of AZD1222 vaccination. V usage is TRBV5-6 and J usage is TRBJ2-7; 10 bases agree with TRBD1. This TCR derives from an adult in good health. CDR3: CASSLSGQGSEQYF. CDR3 nucleotide sequence: TGTGCCAGCAGCTTGTCGGGACAGGGGTCTGAGCAGTACTTC.